Below are 10 T cell receptor beta chains sequenced from a single sample in a study of blood T cell repertoires in COVID-19. The data were produced by immunoSEQ multiplex PCR, yet TCRdb's version contains in-frame clones alone and is incomplete. The sample has 120,000 to 150,000 clones, roughly 80% seen once; the top ten hold approximately 2.7%. Sequencing was done on a sample of peripheral blood. All receptors derive from a woman in her forties with active or convalescent COVID-19.

This chain joins TRBV27 and TRBJ2-3, with 8 positions matching TRBD2. Unmatched junction bases numbered 10, after V lost 5 bases and J lost 3 bases. The CDR3 covers 16 residues. The germline V gene encodes CDR1 MNHEY and CDR2 SMNVEV (reference sequence). CDR3 amino acids: CASSPAAGEVTDTQYF. CDR3 DNA: TGTGCCAGCAGTCCCGCAGCGGGAGAGGTGACAGATACGCAGTATTTT.

This clone was observed once. This chain uses TRBV30 with TRBJ1-6; TRBD1 matches 8 bases. The germline CDR1 and CDR2 sequences are GTSNPN and SVGIG (reference sequence). After removal of 3 bases from V and 10 bases from J, the junction contained 5 bases not matched to a gene. There are 13 residues in the CDR3. In DNA, the CDR3 is TGTGCCTGGAGAGTCAGGGGGCGGTCACCCCTCCACTTT. This codes for CAWRVRGRSPLHF.

V and J are TRBV2 and TRBJ2-2; 10 positions agree with TRBD2. The germline V gene encodes CDR1 SNHLY and CDR2 FYNNEI. The CDR3 is made up of 18 amino acids. Germline trimming cut 5 bases from V and 3 bases from J; bases unmatched to any gene: 12. CDR3 amino acids: CASSPALAGVMDTGELFF. CDR3 nucleotide sequence: TGTGCCAGCAGTCCCGCCCTAGCGGGAGTTATGGACACCGGGGAGCTGTTTTTT.

The chain carries TRBV19 and TRBJ1-5, with 11 positions matching TRBD1. J gave up 3 bases and V 7 bases, and 11 bases lay outside the gene matches. This CDR3 region has 17 residues. The germline gives CDR1 LNHDA, CDR2 SQIVND (reference sequence). CDR3 DNA sequence: TGTGCCAGTACCTTTTTTCGGACAGGGGGCGTCAATCAGCCCCAGCATTTT. It yields the protein CASTFFRTGGVNQPQHF.

The chain uses TRBV6-1 and TRBJ1-2, with TRBD1 matching over 8 bases. The CDR3 sequence is 16 residues long. Germline V lookup: CDR1 MNHNS, CDR2 SASEGT. The trim removed 1 base at V and 5 bases at J, leaving 9 bases unmatched. The CDR3 DNA reads as TGTGCCAGCAGTGAAGGGTACCAGGGGGCAGGGTATGGCTACACCTTC. It encodes CASSEGYQGAGYGYTF.

This rearrangement joins TRBV5-1 to TRBJ1-2; possibly TRBD1 for D (5 bases). V lost 0 bases to trimming and J lost 5 bases, with 20 bases between them. The germline V gene has CDR1 SGHRS and CDR2 YFSETQ. This CDR3 comprises 17 residues. The CDR3 sequence: CASSLAPPTDGPYGYTF. The CDR3 nucleotides are TGCGCCAGCAGCTTGGCCCCCCCGACAGACGGGCCTTATGGCTACACCTTC.

The chain carries TRBV6-5 and TRBJ1-2; D not certain. The CDR3 extends over 15 amino acids. The germline gives CDR1 MNHEY, CDR2 SVGAGI. V lost 2 bases and J lost 0, with 10 bases in between. The DNA for the CDR3 is TGTGCCAGCAGTTACCAGCCGGGAGCTAACTATGGCTACACCTTC. It translates to CASSYQPGANYGYTF.

The gene calls are TRBV11-3 and TRBJ2-2, with TRBD1 matching 8 bases. There are 18 residues in the CDR3. The trim removed 0 bases at V and 3 bases at J, leaving 9 bases unmatched. Looked up from germline, CDR1 is SGHNT and CDR2 is YENEEA. The CDR3 here is CASSLDRVGQGYTGELFF. The CDR3, as DNA: TGTGCCAGCAGCTTAGATCGGGTAGGACAGGGCTACACCGGGGAGCTGTTTTTT.

The chain joins TRBV7-2 to TRBJ1-4; D is uncertain. This CDR3 region has 14 residues. Germline assignment: CDR1 SGHTA and CDR2 FQGNSA. V was clipped by 2 bases and J by 9 bases, with 13 bases between them. CDR3 nucleotides: TGTGCCAGCAGCTTAAGTACCGCGACACAAAAACTGTTTTTT. It encodes CASSLSTATQKLFF.

The V gene is TRBV18, the J gene TRBJ1-1, with D maybe TRBD1 (6 bases). CDR1 and CDR2 (germline): KGHSH, LQKENI. V dropped 0 bases and J dropped 4 bases, with 18 bases sitting between them. CDR3 size: 17 residues. Here the CDR3 DNA reads TGTGCCAGCTCACCACCCCTCAGGGGCCTAGGCGGCACTGAAGCTTTCTTT. Translated, it gives CASSPPLRGLGGTEAFF.